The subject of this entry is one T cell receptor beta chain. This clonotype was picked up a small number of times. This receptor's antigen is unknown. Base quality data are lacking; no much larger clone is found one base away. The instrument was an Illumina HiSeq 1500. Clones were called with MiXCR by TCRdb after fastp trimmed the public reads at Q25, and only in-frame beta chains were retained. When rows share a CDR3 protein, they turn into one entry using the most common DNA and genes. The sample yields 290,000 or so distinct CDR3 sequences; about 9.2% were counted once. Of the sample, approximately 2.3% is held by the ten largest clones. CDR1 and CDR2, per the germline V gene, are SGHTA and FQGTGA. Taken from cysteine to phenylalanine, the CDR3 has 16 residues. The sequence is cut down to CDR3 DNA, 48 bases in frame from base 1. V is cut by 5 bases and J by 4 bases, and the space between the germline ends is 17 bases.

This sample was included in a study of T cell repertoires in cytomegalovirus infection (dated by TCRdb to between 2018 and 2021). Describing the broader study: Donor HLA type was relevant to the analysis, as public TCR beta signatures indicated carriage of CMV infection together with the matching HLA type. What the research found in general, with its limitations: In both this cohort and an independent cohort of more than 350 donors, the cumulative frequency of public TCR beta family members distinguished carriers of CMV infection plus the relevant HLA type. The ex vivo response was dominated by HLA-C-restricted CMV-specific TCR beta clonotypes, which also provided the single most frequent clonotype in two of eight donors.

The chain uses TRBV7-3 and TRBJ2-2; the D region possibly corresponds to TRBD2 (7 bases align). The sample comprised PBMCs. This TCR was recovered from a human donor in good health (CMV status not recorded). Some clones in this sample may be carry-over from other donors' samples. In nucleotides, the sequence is TGTGCCAGCAGCCCCCTCGGGGGGCTTTTCACCGGGGAGCTGTTTTTT. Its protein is CASSPLGGLFTGELFF.